This TCR beta chain was documented in a study of naive and memory T cell subsets. V trimming: 2 bases; J trimming: 5 bases; junction bases outside the gene matches: 8. Germline V gene sequence: CDR1 KGHDR, CDR2 SFDVKD. The CDR3 totals 16 residues. This clonotype was detected a few times. The antigen is undetermined. An equimolar mix of two oligonucleotides served as the beta constant-region primer for TRBC1 and TRBC2. Nested alpha and beta constant-region primers with the SP2 primer drove four PCR rounds on ligated cDNA. An oligonucleotide with the SP2 primer and a 12-nucleotide UMI was ligated to the cDNA 3' end. TCRdb independently ran MiXCR on the UMI-ligation and nested PCR reads; one entry per CDR3 protein. The sample yields 95,000 to 150,000 distinct CDR3 sequences, 36% seen once. Study-wide results and limits: In naive cells, over 85% of TCR sequences were seen only once.

The sample taken for sequencing was central memory CD4+ T cells from blood. The chain links TRBV24-1 to TRBJ1-3, with TRBD1 matching 7 bases. This TCR was recovered from a human donor in good health. CDR3 sequence reads: CATSDSTTGRRNTIYF. The DNA for the CDR3 is TGTGCCACCAGTGATTCGACGACAGGGCGACGAAACACCATATATTTT.